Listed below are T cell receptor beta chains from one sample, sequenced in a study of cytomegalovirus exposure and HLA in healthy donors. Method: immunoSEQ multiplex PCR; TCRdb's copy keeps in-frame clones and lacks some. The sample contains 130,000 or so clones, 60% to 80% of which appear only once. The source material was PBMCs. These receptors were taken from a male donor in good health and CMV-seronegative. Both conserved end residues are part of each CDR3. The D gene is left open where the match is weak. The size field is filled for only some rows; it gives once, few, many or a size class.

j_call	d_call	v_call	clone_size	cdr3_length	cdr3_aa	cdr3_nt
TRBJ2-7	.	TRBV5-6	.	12	CASSVGLYEQYF	TGTGCCAGCAGCGTGGGTCTATACGAGCAGTACTTC
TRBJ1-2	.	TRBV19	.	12	CASSLQGVWLAF	TGTGCCAGTAGTTTACAGGGAGTATGGCTCGCCTTC
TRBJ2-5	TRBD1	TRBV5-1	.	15	CASTWTGAPQETQYF	TGCGCCAGCACGTGGACAGGGGCCCCACAAGAGACCCAGTACTTC
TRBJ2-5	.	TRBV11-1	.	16	CASSLDRYRDEETQYF	TGTGCCAGCAGCTTAGATCGATACAGGGACGAAGAGACCCAGTACTTC
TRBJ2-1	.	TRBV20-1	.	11	CSPTEGGTPFF	TGCAGTCCGACAGAGGGGGGGACTCCATTCTTC
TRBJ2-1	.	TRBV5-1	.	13	CASSPGGDNEQFF	TGCGCCAGCAGCCCTGGAGGGGACAATGAGCAGTTCTTC
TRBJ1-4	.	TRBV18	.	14	CASSPPGQGGKLFF	TGTGCCAGCTCACCACCGGGCCAGGGCGGAAAACTGTTTTTT
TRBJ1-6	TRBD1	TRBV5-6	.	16	CASSWAQGATNSPLHF	TGTGCCAGCAGCTGGGCACAGGGGGCGACGAATTCACCCCTCCACTTT
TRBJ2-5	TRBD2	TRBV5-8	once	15	CASSFERGGRETQYF	TGTGCCAGCAGCTTCGAGCGGGGGGGCAGGGAGACCCAGTACTTC
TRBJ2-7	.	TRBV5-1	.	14	CASSSQGFSYEQYF	TGCGCCAGCAGCTCCCAGGGGTTCTCCTACGAGCAGTACTTC
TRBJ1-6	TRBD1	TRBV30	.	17	CAWAQGANEGRYSPLHF	TGTGCCTGGGCCCAGGGGGCCAATGAGGGAAGGTATTCACCCCTCCACTTT
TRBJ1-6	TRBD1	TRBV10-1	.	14	CASSGDRHRSPLHF	TGCGCCAGCAGTGGGGACAGGCATAGATCACCCCTCCACTTT
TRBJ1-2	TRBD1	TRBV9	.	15	CASSRDRGPSYGYTF	TGTGCCAGCAGCCGGGACAGGGGCCCCAGCTATGGCTACACCTTC
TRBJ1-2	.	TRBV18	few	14	CASSPEQLNYGYTF	TGTGCCAGCTCGCCGGAGCAGCTTAACTATGGCTACACCTTC
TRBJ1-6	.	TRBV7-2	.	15	CASSEVLRRNSPLHF	TGTGCCAGCAGCGAGGTCCTTCGGCGCAATTCACCCCTCCACTTT
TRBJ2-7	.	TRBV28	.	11	CASSGGYEQYF	TGTGCCAGCAGCGGGGGCTACGAGCAGTACTTC
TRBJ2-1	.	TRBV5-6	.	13	CASSLPGGNEQFF	TGTGCCAGCAGCTTGCCAGGAGGCAATGAGCAGTTCTTC
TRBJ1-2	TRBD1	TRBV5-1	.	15	CASSSWTGGGNGYTF	TGCGCCAGCAGCTCCTGGACAGGGGGCGGAAATGGCTACACCTTC
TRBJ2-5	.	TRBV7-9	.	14	CASSYGTAGETQYF	TGTGCCAGCAGCTACGGGACTGCCGGTGAGACCCAGTACTTC
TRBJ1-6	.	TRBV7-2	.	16	CASSFLGQNHNSPLHF	TGTGCCAGCAGCTTTTTAGGACAGAACCATAATTCACCCCTCCACTTT
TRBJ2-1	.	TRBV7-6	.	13	CASSLATYNEQFF	TGTGCCAGCAGCTTAGCCACTTACAATGAGCAGTTCTTC
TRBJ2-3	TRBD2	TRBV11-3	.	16	CASSLDGGGSTDTQYF	TGTGCCAGCAGCTTAGACGGCGGGGGGAGCACAGATACGCAGTATTTT
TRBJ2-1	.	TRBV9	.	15	CASSVAGDSYNEQFF	TGTGCCAGCAGCGTAGCCGGGGACTCCTACAATGAGCAGTTCTTC
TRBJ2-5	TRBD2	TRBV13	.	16	CASSLSVGAGGGTQYF	TGTGCCAGCAGCTTAAGCGTCGGGGCGGGGGGAGGAACCCAGTACTTC
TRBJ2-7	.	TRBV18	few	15	CASSPPDNVVYEQYF	TGTGCCAGCTCACCTCCTGACAACGTGGTCTACGAGCAGTACTTC
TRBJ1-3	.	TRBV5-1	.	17	CASSLRSEARSGNTIYF	TGCGCCAGCAGCTTGAGATCAGAGGCCCGCTCTGGAAACACCATATATTTT
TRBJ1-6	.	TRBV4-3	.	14	CASSQTGRDSPLHF	TGCGCCAGCAGCCAAACAGGGCGCGACTCACCCCTCCACTTT
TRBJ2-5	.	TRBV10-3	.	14	CAISESQDSETQYF	TGTGCCATCAGTGAATCCCAGGACAGCGAGACCCAGTACTTC
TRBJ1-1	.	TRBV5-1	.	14	CASHPAETNTEAFF	TGCGCCAGCCACCCGGCGGAGACGAACACTGAAGCTTTCTTT
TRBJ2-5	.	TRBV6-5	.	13	CASRSPGGETQYF	TGTGCCAGCAGGTCTCCAGGGGGGGAGACCCAGTACTTC
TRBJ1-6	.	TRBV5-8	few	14	CASSLVTSNSPLHF	TGTGCCAGCAGCTTGGTCACTTCGAATTCACCCCTCCACTTT
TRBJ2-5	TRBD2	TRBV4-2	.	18	CASSQHLRKRGGWETQYF	TGTGCCAGCAGCCAACACTTACGAAAGCGGGGGGGCTGGGAGACCCAGTACTTC
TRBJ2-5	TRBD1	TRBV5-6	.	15	CASSLVTGGGETQYF	TGTGCCAGCAGCTTGGTGACAGGGGGCGGAGAGACCCAGTACTTC
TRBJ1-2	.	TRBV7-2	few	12	CASSPASLGYTF	TGTGCCAGCAGCCCCGCGAGTCTTGGCTACACCTTC
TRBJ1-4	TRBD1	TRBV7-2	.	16	CASSRQGKLPNEKLFF	TGTGCCAGCAGCCGACAGGGGAAATTACCGAATGAAAAACTGTTTTTT
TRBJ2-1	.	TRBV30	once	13	CAWSGGLLDEQFF	TGTGCCTGGAGTGGCGGGCTCCTGGATGAGCAGTTCTTC
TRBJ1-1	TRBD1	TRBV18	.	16	CASSPPWTGPDTEAFF	TGTGCCAGCTCACCCCCTTGGACAGGGCCCGACACTGAAGCTTTCTTT
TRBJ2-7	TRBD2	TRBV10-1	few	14	CASSLGLAAYEQYF	TGCGCCAGCAGTTTGGGACTAGCTGCCTACGAGCAGTACTTC
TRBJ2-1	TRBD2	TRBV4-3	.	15	CASSQDENGGVEQFF	TGCGCCAGCAGCCAAGACGAGAACGGGGGGGTTGAGCAGTTCTTC
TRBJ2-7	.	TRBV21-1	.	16	CASSARSGGGTYEQYF	TGTGCCAGCAGCGCCCGGTCGGGGGGAGGGACCTACGAGCAGTACTTC
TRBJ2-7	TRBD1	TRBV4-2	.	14	CASSQSQGEVEQYF	TGTGCCAGCAGCCAGAGCCAGGGGGAAGTCGAGCAGTACTTC
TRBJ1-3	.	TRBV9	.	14	CASSRVSSGNTIYF	TGTGCCAGCAGCCGGGTCTCCTCTGGAAACACCATATATTTT
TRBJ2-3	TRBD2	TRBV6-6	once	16	CASSNLAGGRTDTQYF	TGTGCCAGCAGTAACCTAGCGGGGGGACGCACAGATACGCAGTATTTT
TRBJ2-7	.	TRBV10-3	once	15	CAISESPVSSYEQYF	TGTGCCATCAGTGAGTCTCCCGTTAGCTCCTACGAGCAGTACTTC
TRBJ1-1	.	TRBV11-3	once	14	CASSSWAGNTEAFF	TGTGCCAGCAGCTCCTGGGCGGGGAACACTGAAGCTTTCTTT
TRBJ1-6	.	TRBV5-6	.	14	CASSLGRGNSPLHF	TGTGCCAGCAGCTTAGGAAGGGGAAATTCACCCCTCCACTTT
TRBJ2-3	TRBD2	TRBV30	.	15	CAWEIGGASTDTQYF	TGTGCCTGGGAAATCGGGGGGGCTAGCACAGATACGCAGTATTTT
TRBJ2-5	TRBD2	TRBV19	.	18	CASSPRTSGGKRSETQYF	TGTGCCAGTAGTCCCCGGACTAGCGGGGGGAAGAGGAGTGAGACCCAGTACTTC
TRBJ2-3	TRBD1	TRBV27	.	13	CASSSHRGDTQYF	TGTGCCAGCAGTTCCCACAGGGGTGATACGCAGTATTTT
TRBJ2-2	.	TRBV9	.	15	CASSVVRGAGGELFF	TGTGCCAGCAGCGTAGTCAGGGGGGCTGGCGGGGAGCTGTTTTTT
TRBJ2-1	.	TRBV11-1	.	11	CASHGGVEQFF	TGTGCCAGCCATGGAGGAGTTGAGCAGTTCTTC
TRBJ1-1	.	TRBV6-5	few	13	CASSVPGTMEAFF	TGTGCCAGCAGTGTCCCCGGGACTATGGAGGCTTTCTTT
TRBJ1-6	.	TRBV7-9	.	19	CASSLSKSREWGGNSPLHF	TGTGCCAGCAGCCTATCAAAGAGCAGGGAGTGGGGAGGTAATTCACCCCTCCACTTT
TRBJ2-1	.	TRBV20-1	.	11	CSASGQNEQFF	TGCAGTGCTAGTGGTCAGAATGAGCAGTTCTTC
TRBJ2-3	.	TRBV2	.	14	CASSVRGSTDTQYF	TGTGCCAGCAGTGTACGGGGGAGCACAGATACGCAGTATTTT
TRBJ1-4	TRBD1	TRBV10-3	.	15	CAISPTGESNEKLFF	TGTGCCATCAGTCCCACAGGGGAGTCTAATGAAAAACTGTTTTTT
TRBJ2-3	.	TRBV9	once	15	CASTVGAYITDTQYF	TGTGCCAGCACCGTTGGGGCTTATATCACAGATACGCAGTATTTT
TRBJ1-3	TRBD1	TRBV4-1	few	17	CASSQGDRLISGNTIYF	TGCGCCAGCAGCCAGGGGGACAGGCTCATCTCTGGAAACACCATATATTTT
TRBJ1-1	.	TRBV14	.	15	CASSRLGTMNTEAFF	TGTGCCAGCAGCCGACTCGGGACAATGAACACTGAAGCTTTCTTT